The source of this TCR beta chain is a study of T cells after yellow fever vaccination. TCRdb analysed the 5' RACE reads with MiXCR anew, one entry per CDR3 protein. The sample consists of about 340,000 distinct CDR3 sequences, around 13% of them appearing once. There are many counts of this clonotype. This CDR3 has 14 residues. Trimming took off 4 bases at V and 5 bases at J, with 12 bases between the two ends. Germline CDR1 reads LGHNA; CDR2 reads YSLEER. This receptor was obtained from a man in his late teens or twenties who received the YFV17D yellow fever vaccine. The material sequenced was CD4+ T cells sorted from PBMCs, taken 15 days after the yellow fever booster vaccination. The chain has TRBV4-3 and TRBJ1-5, with a tentative D call TRBD1 (5 bases). CDR3 in DNA: TGCGCCAGCAGCCCGGGACTTGTCGATCAGCCCCAGCATTTT. Translation: CASSPGLVDQPQHF.